This record looks at one T cell receptor beta chain sequence and its context. The data originate from a study of Ad26.COV2.S vaccination and SARS-CoV-2 variants. This CDR3 has 14 amino acids. In germline, CDR1 is LNHDA, CDR2 SQIVND (reference sequence). J gave up 0 bases and V 3 bases, and 2 bases lay outside the gene matches. Profiled with immunoSEQ multiplex PCR; TCRdb holds only in-frame clones, not every one. The data show nearly 95,000 clones, under 90% seen once. This chain joins TRBV19 and TRBJ2-7; 7 positions agree with TRBD1. This material consisted of peripheral blood, taken after recovery from COVID-19. The sequence was collected from a human donor who had recovered from COVID-19. The CDR3 DNA is TGTGCCAGTAGTATTCACAGGGGCTCCTACGAGCAGTACTTC. Its translation is CASSIHRGSYEQYF.